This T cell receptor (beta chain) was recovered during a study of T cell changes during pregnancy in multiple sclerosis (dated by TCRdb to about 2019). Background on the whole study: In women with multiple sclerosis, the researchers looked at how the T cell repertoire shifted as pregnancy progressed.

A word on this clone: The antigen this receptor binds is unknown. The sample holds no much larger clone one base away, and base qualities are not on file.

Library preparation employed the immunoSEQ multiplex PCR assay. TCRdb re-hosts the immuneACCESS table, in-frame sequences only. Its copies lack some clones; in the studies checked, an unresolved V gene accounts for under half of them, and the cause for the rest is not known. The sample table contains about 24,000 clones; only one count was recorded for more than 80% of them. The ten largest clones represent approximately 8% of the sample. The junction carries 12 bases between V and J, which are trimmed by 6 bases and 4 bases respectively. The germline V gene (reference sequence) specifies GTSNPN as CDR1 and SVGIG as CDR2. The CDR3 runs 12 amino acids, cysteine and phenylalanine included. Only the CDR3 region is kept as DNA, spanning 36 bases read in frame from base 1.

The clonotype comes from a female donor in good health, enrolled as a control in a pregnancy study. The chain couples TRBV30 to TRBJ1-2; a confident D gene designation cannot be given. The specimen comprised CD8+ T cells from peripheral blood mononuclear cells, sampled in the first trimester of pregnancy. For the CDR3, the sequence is CACFPGVYGYTF. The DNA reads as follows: TGTGCCTGTTTCCCTGGAGTCTATGGCTACACCTTC.